This passage covers 7 T cell receptor beta chains from one sample sequenced in a study of OX40 agonist ivuxolimab in advanced cancers. Assay used: immunoSEQ multiplex PCR; TCRdb lists only in-frame clones, some missing. The profile covers roughly 71,000 clones, with about 87% appearing a single time and just over 0.55% taken by the ten largest. The sample in question was CD4+ or CD8+ T cells sorted from blood, obtained in a trial of the OX40 agonist ivuxolimab. The receptors were gathered from an adult with an advanced solid tumor such as melanoma, head and neck, liver or kidney cancer.

This clone was counted a single time. The chain couples TRBV5-1 to TRBJ1-1, with 9 bases lining up with TRBD1. Germline V gene lookup returns CDR1 SGHRS and CDR2 YFSETQ. The junction had 6 bases not matched to a gene; V was cut back by 0 bases and J by 6 bases. This CDR3 comprises 15 residues. CDR3 in DNA: TGCGCCAGCAGCTTGGGGGACAGGGTTCTAGCTGAAGCTTTCTTT. Its translation is CASSLGDRVLAEAFF.

In its sample, this clone was seen a few times. Here the CDR3 reads CASRRLDYGYTF. The CDR3 DNA reads as TGTGCCAGCAGGAGGTTGGACTATGGCTACACCTTC. The chain combines TRBV6-5 with TRBJ1-2, with no clear D. Deletions cut 6 bases from V and 3 bases from J, with 8 bases between. The germline gives CDR1 MNHEY, CDR2 SVGAGI. This CDR3 has 12 amino acids.

The rearrangement links TRBV27 to TRBJ1-2, with a weak D call TRBD1 (5 bases). Trimming pared 6 bases from V and 7 bases from J, leaving 15 bases between. Per germline, CDR1 MNHEY and CDR2 SMNVEV (reference sequence). The CDR3 loop spans 13 amino acids. This CDR3 reads CASRSPTGGGYTF. In DNA form, the CDR3 reads TGTGCCAGCAGATCCCCTACCGGGGGTGGCTACACCTTC.

V usage is TRBV19 and J usage is TRBJ2-1; no clear D. Trimming cost V 4 bases and J 4 bases, with 14 bases left between them. The germline V gene encodes CDR1 LNHDA and CDR2 SQIVND (reference sequence). The CDR3 sequence is 15 residues long. The CDR3 region is CASSTLELRYNEQFF. CDR3 nucleotides: TGTGCCAGTAGTACCCTAGAGTTGCGATACAATGAGCAGTTCTTC.

The gene calls are TRBV18 and TRBJ2-5, with D unresolved. The end of the DNA aligns better with TRBJ2-7, so the J call may be wrong. The length of the CDR3 is 13 residues. Germline V gene data show CDR1 as KGHSH and CDR2 as LQKENI. CDR3 sequence (DNA): TGTGCCAGCTCACCACCCGTATCCTACGAGCAGTACTTC. Encoded protein: CASSPPVSYEQYF.

V gene TRBV19 combines with J gene TRBJ1-2, with 8 positions matching TRBD1. From germline, CDR1 is LNHDA and CDR2 SQIVND (reference sequence). V lost 3 bases, J lost 4 bases, and 4 bases stayed unmatched. The CDR3 is 14 residues long. CDR3 sequence (DNA): TGTGCCAGTAGTATGGACAGGGTAGTCTATGGCTACACCTTC. It specifies CASSMDRVVYGYTF.

Concerning this clone: At one of its ends the junction is not consistent with the germline gene, which may arise from a read error. The V call is TRBV30, the J call TRBJ2-7, with a weak D call TRBD2 (5 bases). CDR3 length equals 13 residues. Germline V gives CDR1 GTSNPN, CDR2 SVGIG (reference sequence). The CDR3 region has the DNA TGTGCCTGGACCAGCGACTACTCCTACGGGCAGTACTTC. Translated, it gives CAWTSDYSYGQYF. The variable domain in full, with the rest retrieved from reference TRBV30 and TRBJ2-7, is SQTIHQWPATLVQPVGSPLSLECTVEGTSNPNLYWYRQAAGRGLQLLFYSVGIGQISSEVPQNLSASRPQDRQFILSSKKLLLSDSGFYLCAWTSDYSYGQYFGPGTRLTVT.